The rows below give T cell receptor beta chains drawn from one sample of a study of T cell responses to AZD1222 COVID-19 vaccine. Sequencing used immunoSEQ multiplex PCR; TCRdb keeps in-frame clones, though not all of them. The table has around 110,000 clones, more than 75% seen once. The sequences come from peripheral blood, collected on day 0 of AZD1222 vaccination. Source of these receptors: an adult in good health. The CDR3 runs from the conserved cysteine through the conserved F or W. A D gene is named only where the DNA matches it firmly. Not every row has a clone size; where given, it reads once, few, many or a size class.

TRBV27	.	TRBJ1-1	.	TGTGCCAGCAGTTTTGGGGCGACGGGTGAAGCTTTCTTT	CASSFGATGEAFF
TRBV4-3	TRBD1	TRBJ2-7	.	TGCGCCAGCAGCCTTGGGACAGCCTACGAGCAGTACTTC	CASSLGTAYEQYF
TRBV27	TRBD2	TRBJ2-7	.	TGTGCCAGCAGTTTCAGTCGCGGGGGGTACTACGAGCAGTACTTC	CASSFSRGGYYEQYF
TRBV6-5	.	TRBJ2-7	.	TGTGCCAGCAGTTATGGGCAGGGTGGTTTCGACGAGCAGTACTTC	CASSYGQGGFDEQYF
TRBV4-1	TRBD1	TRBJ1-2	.	TGCGCCAGCAGCCAAGAAGGGGGACAGGGGGCCGTAGCTAACTATGGCTACACCTTC	CASSQEGGQGAVANYGYTF
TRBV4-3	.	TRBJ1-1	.	TGCGCCAGCAGCCAAACAGCACAGAACACTGAAGCTTTCTTT	CASSQTAQNTEAFF
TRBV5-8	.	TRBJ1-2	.	TGTGCCAGCAGCCGGGGACCAGTCTATGGCTACACCTTC	CASSRGPVYGYTF
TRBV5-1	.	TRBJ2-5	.	TGCGCCAGCGGCTCAGGGTCGGGGGGCGAGACCCAGTACTTC	CASGSGSGGETQYF
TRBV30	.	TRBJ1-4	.	TGTGCCTGGGGCAGGGTCGTTGGGGAACTGTTTTTT	CAWGRVVGELFF
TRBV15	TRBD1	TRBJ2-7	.	TGTGCCACCAGCCGGGACAGGCGAACCTACGAGCAGTACTTC	CATSRDRRTYEQYF
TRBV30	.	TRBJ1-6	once	TGTGCCTGGAATCCCGAAACAGGGAATTCACCCCTCCACTTT	CAWNPETGNSPLHF
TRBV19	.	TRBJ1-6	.	TGTGCCAGTATGTACCCAGGGGATAATTCACCCCTCCACTTT	CASMYPGDNSPLHF